This T cell receptor (beta chain) stems from a study of blood T cell repertoires in COVID-19. The overall study: Researchers got acute and convalescent COVID-19 samples from the United States, Italy and Spain.

Concerning this clone: The sample contains more than one DNA sequence encoding this CDR3.

Methods used by the authors: Amplified reference gene primers provided the basis for estimating nucleated cell counts. Sequencing was performed with immunoSEQ multiplex PCR; in TCRdb, only in-frame clones are kept and a portion is missing. For V, J and clone size, that table is used; D and trimming come from the DNA. This table holds over 200,000 clones, 87% found once. The germline V gene has CDR1 GTSNPN and CDR2 SVGIG (reference sequence). This CDR3 has 13 residues. The germline V and J ends were trimmed by 0 bases and 3 bases, with 5 bases remaining between them. The gene calls are TRBV30 and TRBJ2-2; maybe TRBD1 (5 bases). The specimen sequenced was peripheral blood. The TCR comes from a woman younger than 30 who had recovered from COVID-19. CDR3 DNA: TGTGCCTGGAGTGTAGGGGACACCGGGGAGCTGTTTTTT. Protein product: CAWSVGDTGELFF.